The TCR beta chain described here comes from a study of T cell changes during pregnancy in multiple sclerosis. Generated by immunoSEQ multiplex PCR, the TCRdb table keeps only in-frame clones and is missing some. Counted here are tens of thousands of clones, approximately 90% occurring once; the ten biggest clones make up 0.15% to 0.2%. The CDR3 sequence is 16 residues long. The germline V gene encodes CDR1 SGHVS and CDR2 FQNEAQ. Trimming stripped 5 bases from V and 0 bases from J, with 14 bases between. The V gene is TRBV7-8, the J gene TRBJ1-5; TRBD1 might be the D (6 bases). This TCR came from a female donor with multiple sclerosis, enrolled in a pregnancy study. Here the sequenced sample was CD4+ T cells from peripheral blood mononuclear cells, taken in the second trimester of pregnancy. CDR3 DNA: TGTGCCAGCAGCATGGCAGGGGTAGGTAGCAATCAGCCCCAGCATTTT. Residues: CASSMAGVGSNQPQHF.